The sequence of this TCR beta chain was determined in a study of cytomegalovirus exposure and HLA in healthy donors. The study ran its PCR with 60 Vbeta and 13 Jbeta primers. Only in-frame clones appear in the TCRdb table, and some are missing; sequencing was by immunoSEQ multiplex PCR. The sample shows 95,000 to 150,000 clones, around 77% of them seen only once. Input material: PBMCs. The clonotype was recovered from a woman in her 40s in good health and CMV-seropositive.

CDR3 region: CAWTWRGGRLSGANVLTF. In DNA, the CDR3 is TGTGCCTGGACTTGGCGGGGCGGGAGGCTCTCTGGGGCCAACGTCCTGACTTTC. J is TRBJ2-6 and V is TRBV30; 8 bases fit TRBD2. Germline trimming cut 4 bases from V and 0 bases from J; bases unmatched to any gene: 11. The germline V gene encodes CDR1 GTSNPN and CDR2 SVGIG (reference sequence). The length of the CDR3 is 18 residues.